Listed here is a single T cell receptor beta chain. Its antigen remains unidentified. This specimen belongs to a study of shared clonotypes between healthy human individuals. Germline V gives CDR1 SQVTM, CDR2 ANQGSEA. Trimming took 3 bases from V and 4 from J, leaving 7 bases between them. The CDR3 is 11 amino acids. Naive CD8 cells, CD45RO-negative and positively selected for CCR7, excluded terminally differentiated effector memory CD45RA+ cells. The healthy adult donors were HIV-negative and reported no recent acute infections or vaccinations. Study-level findings and limits: Generation of non-shared clonotypes was less probable than generation of clonotypes shared by all four donors.

Produced via immunoSEQ multiplex PCR; TCRdb's table is partial and in-frame only. Of under 700,000 clones in the sample, roughly 96% were seen once. Source material: naive CD8+ T cells sorted from blood. The clonotype was recovered from a woman aged 25 to 45 in good health. The chain has TRBV29-1 and TRBJ2-7; no clear D. CDR3 loop: CSVEESYEQYF. The CDR3 nucleotides are TGCAGCGTTGAGGAGAGTTACGAGCAGTACTTC.